This T cell receptor beta chain was identified in a study of shared clonotypes between healthy human individuals. V shed 8 bases and J shed 3 bases, with 21 bases lying between them. In germline, CDR1 is GTSNPN, CDR2 SVGIG (reference sequence). The CDR3 loop spans 15 amino acids. The authors split each subset's genomic DNA evenly across several immunoSEQ plates. Authors' data handling: There were no quality scores in the junction-only immunoSEQ sequences, so filtering differed. The assay was immunoSEQ multiplex PCR, and TCRdb's table has in-frame clones only and misses some. V and J calls plus clone size are reproduced from that table; the DNA served to infer D and trimming. The data show 2 million to 2.5 million clones, roughly 93% seen once. Study results and caveats: The sharing of 4.5% to 5% of naive CD4 clonotypes was seen across several donors.

As concerns this clone: Its specificity is not known.

The TCR was taken from a man younger than 30 in good health. Some clones in this sample may be carry-over from other donors' samples. V gene TRBV30 combines with J gene TRBJ2-3; either TRBD1 or TRBD2 may supply D (5 bases each). Sequencing was done on a sample of naive CD4+ T cells from PBMCs. Stated subset: CD45RA+ positively selected. CDR3 DNA sequence: TGTGCCCTCGGGCGAGGGGCAAGGGTAACAGATACGCAGTATTTT. It encodes CALGRGARVTDTQYF.